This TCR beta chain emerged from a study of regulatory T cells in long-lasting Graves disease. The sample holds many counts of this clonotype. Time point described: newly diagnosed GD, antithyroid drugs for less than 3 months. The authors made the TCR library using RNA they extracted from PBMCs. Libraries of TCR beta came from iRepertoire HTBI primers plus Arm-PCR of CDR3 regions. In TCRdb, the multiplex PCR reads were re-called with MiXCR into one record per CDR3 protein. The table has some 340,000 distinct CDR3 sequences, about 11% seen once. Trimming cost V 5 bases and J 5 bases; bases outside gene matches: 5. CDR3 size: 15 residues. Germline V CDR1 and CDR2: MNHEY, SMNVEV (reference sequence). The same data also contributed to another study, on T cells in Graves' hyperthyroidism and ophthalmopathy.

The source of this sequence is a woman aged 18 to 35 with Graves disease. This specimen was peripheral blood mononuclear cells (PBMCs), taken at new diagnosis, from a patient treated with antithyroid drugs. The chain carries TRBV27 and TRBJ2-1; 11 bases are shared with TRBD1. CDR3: CASSAGTGGHNEQFF. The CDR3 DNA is TGTGCCAGCAGTGCAGGGACAGGGGGGCACAATGAGCAGTTCTTC.